This T cell receptor beta chain came from a study of blood T cell repertoires in COVID-19. Overall study: PBMCs, B-cell-depleted T cells, or T cells were the source of the cDNA or gDNA that made up the material.

Assay: immunoSEQ multiplex PCR; the TCRdb copy retains only in-frame clones and omits some. Among 76,000 or so clones, around 80% were seen once, and the ten largest hold 11%. Germline CDR1 reads MNHEY; CDR2 reads SVGAGI. The CDR3 has 13 residues. Trimming stripped 2 bases from V and 6 bases from J, with 11 bases between. This TCR came from a man aged 45-65 years with acute or convalescent COVID-19. V is TRBV6-5 and J is TRBJ2-7, with D tentatively TRBD1 (7 bases). The sample was peripheral blood. CDR3 DNA: TGTGCCAGCAGTTACCCCCAGGGGGGCGAGCAGTACTTC. This sequence encodes CASSYPQGGEQYF.